This T cell receptor (beta chain) was identified in a study of T cells after yellow fever vaccination. Trimming left V 1 base short and J 3 bases short, with 13 bases between. Germline V gene lookup returns CDR1 SGHRS and CDR2 YFSETQ. The CDR3 length is 15 residues. This clonotype was detected many times. TCRdb analysed the 5' RACE reads with MiXCR anew, one entry per CDR3 protein. This table holds almost 70,000 distinct CDR3 sequences, approximately 5% found once. This clonotype originated in a man aged 18 to 35 who received the YFV17D yellow fever vaccine. Sequences were derived from CD4+ T cells sorted from PBMCs, sampled more than 14 days after the first yellow fever vaccination. V and J are TRBV5-1 and TRBJ1-1; TRBD1 might be the D (5 bases). CDR3 region: CASSLSYGADTEAFF. CDR3 nucleotide sequence: TGCGCCAGCAGCTTGTCTTACGGGGCGGACACTGAAGCTTTCTTT. Together with reference TRBV5-1 and TRBJ1-1, the CDR3 gives the full variable domain: KAGVTQTPRYLIKTRGQQVTLSCSPISGHRSVSWYQQTPGQGLQFLFEYFSETQRNKGNFPGRFSGRQFSNSRSEMNVSTLELGDSALYLCASSLSYGADTEAFFGQGTRLTVV.